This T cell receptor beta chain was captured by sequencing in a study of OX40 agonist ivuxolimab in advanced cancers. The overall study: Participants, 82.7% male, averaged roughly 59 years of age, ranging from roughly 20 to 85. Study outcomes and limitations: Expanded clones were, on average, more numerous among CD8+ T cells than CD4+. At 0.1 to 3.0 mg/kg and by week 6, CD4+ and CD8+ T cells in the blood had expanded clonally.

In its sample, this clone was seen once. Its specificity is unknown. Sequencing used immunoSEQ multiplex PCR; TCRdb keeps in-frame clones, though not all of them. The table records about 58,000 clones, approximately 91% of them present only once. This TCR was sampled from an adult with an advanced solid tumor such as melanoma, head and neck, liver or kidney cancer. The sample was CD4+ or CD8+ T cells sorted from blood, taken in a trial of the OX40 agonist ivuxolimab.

The CDR3 loop reads CASSYSAGATPSEQYF. CDR3 DNA sequence: TGTGCCAGCAGTTACTCGGCCGGGGCCACCCCCTCTGAGCAGTACTTC. The J gene is TRBJ2-7, the V gene TRBV6-5; D could derive from TRBD1 or TRBD2 (5 bases each). V lost 0 bases, J lost 7 bases, and 19 bases lay in between. The CDR3 is 16 residues long. Germline assignment: CDR1 MNHEY and CDR2 SVGAGI.